This T cell receptor (beta chain) was sequenced during a study of blood T cell repertoires in COVID-19. CDR1 is SEHNR, CDR2 FQNEAQ, per germline (reference sequence). Between the trimmed V and J ends, which lost 3 bases and 8 bases, there was a span of 14 bases. The CDR3 has 14 residues. Libraries were prepared by immunoSEQ multiplex PCR; TCRdb keeps only in-frame clonotypes and omits some of them. The sample lists under 110,000 clones, around 93% occurring once. This clone appeared a single time. The origin of this receptor is a man aged 50-59 years with acute or convalescent COVID-19. Material: peripheral blood. This rearrangement joins TRBV7-9 to TRBJ1-3; D call uncertain. CDR3 region: CASSFLSGSDTIYF. DNA for the CDR3: TGTGCCAGCAGCTTCTTATCGGGTTCTGACACCATATATTTT.